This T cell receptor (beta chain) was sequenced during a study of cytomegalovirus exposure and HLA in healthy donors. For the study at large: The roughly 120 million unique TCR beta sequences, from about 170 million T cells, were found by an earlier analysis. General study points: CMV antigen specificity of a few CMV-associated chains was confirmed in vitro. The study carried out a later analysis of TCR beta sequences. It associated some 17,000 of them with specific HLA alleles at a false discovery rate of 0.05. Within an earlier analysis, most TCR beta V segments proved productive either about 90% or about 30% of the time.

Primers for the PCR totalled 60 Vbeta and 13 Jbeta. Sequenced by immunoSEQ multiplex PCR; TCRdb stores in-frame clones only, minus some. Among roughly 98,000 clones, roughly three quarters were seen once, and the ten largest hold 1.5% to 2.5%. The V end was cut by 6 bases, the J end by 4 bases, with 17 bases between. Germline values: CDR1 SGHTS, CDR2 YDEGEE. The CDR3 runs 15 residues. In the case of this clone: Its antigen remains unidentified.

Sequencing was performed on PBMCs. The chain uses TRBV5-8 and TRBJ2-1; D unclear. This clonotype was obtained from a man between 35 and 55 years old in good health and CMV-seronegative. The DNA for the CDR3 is TGTGCCAGCACCCCCTCAGCCGGGTGGTACAATGAGCAGTTCTTC. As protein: CASTPSAGWYNEQFF.